The 11 T cell receptor beta chains given below trace back to one sample, sequenced in a study of T cells after yellow fever vaccination. TCRdb itself ran the 5' RACE reads through MiXCR, one entry per CDR3 protein. The sample yields roughly 350,000 distinct CDR3 sequences, 4.1% seen once. The material was PBMCs, obtained 5 days after the yellow fever booster vaccination. All receptors derive from a man aged 18 to 29 who received the YFV17D yellow fever vaccine.

J is TRBJ1-2 and V is TRBV11-1; D unclear. CDR1 and CDR2 from the germline V gene are SGHAT and FQDESV (reference sequence). This CDR3 has 14 amino acids. Trimming removed 4 bases from V and 5 bases from J, with 14 bases in between. CDR3 amino acids: CASSYRASLYGYTF. CDR3 DNA sequence: TGTGCCAGCAGCTACCGGGCCTCCCTTTATGGCTACACCTTC.

This clonotype appeared many times. This rearrangement joins TRBV29-1 to TRBJ2-5, with D possibly matching TRBD2 (5 bases). V was clipped by 4 bases and J by 1 base, with 7 bases between them. In germline, CDR1 is SQVTM, CDR2 ANQGSEA. The CDR3 totals 12 residues. Here the CDR3 DNA reads TGCAGCGTTGGGAGGAGCCAAGAGACCCAGTACTTC. It specifies CSVGRSQETQYF. Full variable domain (missing parts from reference TRBV29-1 and TRBJ2-5): SAVISQKPSRDICQRGTSLTIQCQVDSQVTMMFWYRQQPGQSLTLIATANQGSEATYESGFVIDKFPISRPNLTFSTLTVSNMSPEDSSIYLCSVGRSQETQYFGPGTRLLVL.

This clonotype came up many times. The DNA of the CDR3 is TGCGCCAGCAGCCAGGATTTAGGCCCCTATGGCTACACCTTC. It encodes CASSQDLGPYGYTF. This sequence joins TRBV4-3 and TRBJ1-2; D unclear. V dropped 3 bases and J dropped 4 bases, with 12 bases sitting between them. The CDR3 runs 14 residues. The germline V gene encodes CDR1 LGHNA and CDR2 YSLEER.

Ten or more counts support this clonotype. The chain recombines TRBV5-1 with TRBJ2-1; tentative D call: TRBD2 (7 bases). The CDR3 loop spans 15 amino acids. In germline, CDR1 is SGHRS, CDR2 YFSETQ. V was shortened by 1 base and J by 6 bases, with 14 bases between the two germline ends. The chain's CDR3 is CASSLSGGPSNEQFF. The DNA for the CDR3 is TGCGCCAGCAGCTTGTCGGGGGGCCCTAGCAATGAGCAGTTCTTC. The full variable domain, in which reference TRBV5-1 and TRBJ2-1 provide the parts outside the CDR3, is KAGVTQTPRYLIKTRGQQVTLSCSPISGHRSVSWYQQTPGQGLQFLFEYFSETQRNKGNFPGRFSGRQFSNSRSEMNVSTLELGDSALYLCASSLSGGPSNEQFFGPGTRLTVL.

This clonotype was counted only a few times. The chain uses TRBV2 and TRBJ2-7; unclear D gene. From germline, CDR1 is SNHLY and CDR2 FYNNEI. This CDR3 region has 12 residues. The DNA for the CDR3 is TGTGCCAGCAGGGAAGTAATATACGAGCAGTACGTC. The encoded protein is CASREVIYEQYV.

This clonotype was counted ten times or more. The V gene is TRBV4-1, the J gene TRBJ1-1; D is possibly TRBD1 (5 bases). The CDR3 is made up of 14 amino acids. The germline gives CDR1 MGHRA, CDR2 YSYEKL. V lost 5 bases, J lost 5 bases, and 15 bases lay in between. The CDR3 nucleotides read TGCGCCAGCAGCTTAGAGGGGAGTAGGACTGAAGCTTTCTTT. Translating gives CASSLEGSRTEAFF.

This clonotype was detected a few times. The chain links TRBV20-1 to TRBJ2-4, with a possible D match to TRBD2 (5 bases). V lost 0 bases and J lost 8, with 17 bases in between. Germline CDR1 reads DFQATT; CDR2 reads SNEGSKA (reference sequence). This CDR3 comprises 15 residues. The CDR3 DNA is TGCAGTGCTAGAGATTTGAGCCTAGCCGTAGACATTCAGTACTTC. Its protein is CSARDLSLAVDIQYF.

The rearrangement joins TRBV5-4 to TRBJ2-3; the D gene could be TRBD1 or TRBD2 (6 bases each). CDR1 and CDR2 (germline): SGHNT, YYREEE (reference sequence). The CDR3 loop spans 15 amino acids. Between the trimmed V and J ends, which lost 4 bases and 1 base, there was a span of 13 bases. The CDR3 sequence is CASSGTGGGTDTQYF. CDR3 in DNA: TGTGCCAGCAGCGGGACTGGGGGCGGCACAGATACGCAGTATTTT.

This sequence joins TRBV7-9 and TRBJ2-7; D remains ambiguous. The CDR3 has 12 amino acids. With 0 bases removed from V and 6 bases from J, the gap between germline ends came to 6 bases. CDR1 is SEHNR and CDR2 is FQNEAQ in the germline V gene (reference sequence). CDR3 sequence reads: CASSLAWGEQYV. The CDR3 DNA reads as TGTGCCAGCAGCTTAGCGTGGGGCGAGCAGTACGTC.

This clonotype was counted at least ten times. The rearrangement uses TRBV6-4 and TRBJ2-1; 9 bases align to TRBD2. The germline CDR1 and CDR2 sequences are MRHNA and SNTAGT. This CDR3 is 15 amino acids long. Trimming at V came to 0 bases and at J to 10 bases, leaving 7 bases not matched to a gene. This CDR3 reads CASSDSDSGGGEQFF. The CDR3 coding sequence is TGTGCCAGCAGTGACTCGGATAGCGGGGGTGGCGAGCAGTTCTTC.

This clonotype was seen at least ten times. The chain joins TRBV20-1 to TRBJ2-1; maybe TRBD1 (6 bases). From germline, CDR1 is DFQATT and CDR2 SNEGSKA (reference sequence). Trimming cost V 6 bases and J 11 bases, with 23 bases left between them. The CDR3 is made up of 14 amino acids. The CDR3 loop reads CSATPGHRRNKQFF. The DNA for the CDR3 is TGCAGTGCCACACCGGGACACCGGCGTAATAAGCAGTTCTTC.